This T cell receptor beta chain is drawn from a study of cytomegalovirus exposure and HLA in healthy donors (dated by TCRdb to the late 2010s). As for the study more broadly: An earlier analysis of under 600 of the donors reported 250 to 350 Gb of sequence data and more than 90 million unique TCR beta sequences from 150 million to 200 million T cells. An early release that covered roughly 600 HLA-typed donors contained approximately 300 gigabases of sequencing data and roughly 84 million unique TCR sequences. Of the approximately 400 genotyped donors, over 65% fell in the genetic ancestry cluster associated with self-reported Caucasian donors. The aim of the study was to test whether cataloging public T cell receptors could identify signatures of past pathogen exposure. The study used immunosequencing to profile the T cell repertoires of 666 subjects and linked those repertoires to cytomegalovirus serostatus. Besides the first cohort of about 730 subjects, a separate validation cohort made up of 120 different subjects was used. To predict cytomegalovirus infection status, the study brought together high-throughput TCR immunosequencing, statistical association of individual TCRs with disease status, and machine learning. To study patterns of TCR occurrence, a later analysis re-analyzed previously published TCR beta repertoires from more than 550 donors and added high-resolution HLA genotyping. The later analysis used no new phenotypic data to find candidate immune exposures, relying instead on TCR beta sequences and their occurrence across donors. An earlier analysis of around 540 of the donors applied high-throughput TCR beta sequencing to assess whether each TCR beta V gene segment acted as functional or pseudogenic. Donor age, sex, ethnicity and CMV serostatus were collected together with the repertoire data. Genome-wide SNP genotypes for about three fifths of the roughly 670 donors were used in a later genetic analysis, which treated that subset as a discovery cohort. All discovery cohort repertoires had been generated on a single sequencing platform. Class I and class II HLA loci were covered by the typing at four-digit resolution. Typing coverage differed by locus: A, B, C, DRB1 and DQB1 were typed in roughly 620-640 donors, DQA1 in 522, DPA1 in around 580, and DPB1 in 472. About 5 DR-DQ haplotypes were handled as single units for association and clustering, since linkage in the cohort was strong. Among about 400 genotyped donors of the cohort, an average of approximately 220,000 unique TCR beta nucleotide sequences was sequenced per donor, of which 15% to 20% were non-productive. Summary of the overall study and its limitations: Compared with equally common non-associated chains, HLA-associated TCR beta chains in a later analysis were more clonally expanded and had lower generation probabilities. Some IMGT-functional V segments, including TRBV6-2 and TRBV6-3, could not be distinguished by the 87-base-pair reads and were therefore excluded. Most TCR sequences were seen in very few donors, while some public TCRs were found in many individuals. Roughly uniform sequencing depth across donors was assumed in presence/absence analyses, although this assumption may not hold. In a later analysis, some 18,000 TCR beta sequences were associated with specific HLA alleles at a false discovery rate of 0.05. CMV serostatus was the only immune exposure information available for the cohort. Assigning TCR associations to individual alleles was difficult when HLA alleles, especially DR and DQ, strongly co-occurred. Several of the top co-occurrence clusters appeared to be linked to parvovirus B19, influenza, CMV and Epstein-Barr virus, according to a later analysis. A few of the identified cytomegalovirus-associated TCR beta chains were confirmed in vitro to be specific for cytomegalovirus antigens. A later genetic analysis reported fewer N-insertions in productive TCRs among donors in an Asian-associated ancestry cluster than the roughly 640-donor mean. It was suggested by the authors that the approach could potentially be generalized to other disease states and immunological phenotypes. A further reported finding was that TCR beta sequences accurately predicted the HLA-A and HLA-B alleles for most subjects in the first cohort. This cohort had only TCR beta chains sequenced, and the lack of alpha or paired-chain data limited which features could be detected. In an earlier analysis of some 640 of the donors, most TCR beta V segments were observed in productive rearrangements about 87% or about 30% of the time, broadly matching IMGT annotations. Because HLA typing was missing for some donors at each locus, association tests included only the typed subset. A cluster of highly shared sequence variants was judged likely to represent a technical artifact of the sequencing pipeline. In a later genetic analysis, a missense DCLRE1C variant was associated with V-gene and J-gene trimming of TCR beta chains, and the association was replicated in an independent cohort. The classifier was reported to diagnose cytomegalovirus status with high specificity and sensitivity in both the original and validation cohorts. In a later analysis, the rate of TCR association differed among HLA loci, with DRB1 alleles having the most associated TCRs and HLA-C alleles having the fewest. The study listed 150 to 200 TCR beta chains as associated with cytomegalovirus. Some 15 rarely observed V segments, including chromosome 9 orphons, were excluded from the earlier analysis of almost 600 of the donors because counts were too low. According to a later analysis, most CMV-associated TCR beta chains appeared to be HLA-restricted, and the HLA associations seemed to be driven largely by CMV exposure. Correlated functional status among segregating V segments might be attributable to linkage disequilibrium, but an unknown experimental factor could not be ruled out.

Library prep was done by the immunoSEQ multiplex PCR assay. A mixture of 60 forward primers for TCR Vbeta segments and 13 reverse primers for TCR Jbeta segments was used in the multiplex PCR. The CDR3 region of rearranged TCR beta genes was amplified from genomic DNA with a multiplex PCR assay. The Illumina HiSeq System was used to sequence the amplified TCR beta libraries as 87-base-pair reads. The original methods were these. In a later analysis, tens of millions of unique TCR beta chains were counted across the 500 to 850 repertoires, and approximately 11 million of these chains were shared by at least two donors. Raw reads were error-corrected and collapsed into unique sequences with a nearest-neighbor algorithm that merged closely related sequences to remove PCR and sequencing errors. To assign V, D and J gene segments, CDR3 sequences were aligned to IMGT reference sequences. For a sequence to be retained, at least a six-nucleotide match to both a V gene segment and a J gene segment was required. A rearrangement was called productive if the CDR3 had no stop codons and remained in frame with V and J, and every other rearrangement was called non-productive. Following IMGT convention, CDR3 was defined as the stretch from the second conserved V-encoded cysteine up to the conserved J-encoded phenylalanine. Sequences without an unambiguous match to a single V gene segment were excluded from the earlier analysis of about 600 of the donors. An earlier analysis of almost 600 of the donors classified V segments as functional when productive rearrangements were above 56.7% and as segregating when the standard deviation between donors was above 5%. A statistical classification framework was developed to diagnose cytomegalovirus status using the catalog of TCR beta chain sequences. A later analysis assigned V and J genes by comparing TCR nucleotide sequences with IMGT/GENE-DB human TR gene sequences. A later analysis assigned CDR3 sequences and most-parsimonious VDJ recombination scenarios with the TCRdist pipeline. In a later analysis, each TCR beta chain was defined by its CDR3 amino acid sequence together with its V-gene family, and reads lacking a unique V-gene family were excluded. A later analysis removed roughly 590 highly shared, low-generation-probability nucleotide sequences to deal with suspected cross-contamination and a sequencing artifact. A later analysis calculated a clonal expansion index for each public chain from normalized within-repertoire ranks of inferred template counts. Generation probabilities in a later analysis came from a VDJ recombination model fitted to out-of-frame rearrangements, and those results were checked against IGoR. In a later analysis, TCR-TCR, TCR-HLA and TCR-CMV co-occurrence was scored with hypergeometric tests, and a repertoire-size bias correction was applied to TCR pairs. False discovery rates were estimated in a later analysis by permuting HLA or CMV assignments 20 times. In a later analysis, co-occurring TCRs were grouped using DBSCAN, with TCRdist sequence similarity added in when clustering inside HLA-allele-positive subsets. Repertoires with fewer than 30,000 or more than 120,000 public chains, plus five repertoires with anomalous nucleotide sharing, were excluded from co-occurrence clustering. In TCRdb, the immuneACCESS table is reduced to in-frame sequences with V and J assigned. These tables do not hold every clone; where another copy was compared, an unresolved V gene accounts for under half, and the others remain unexplained. V, J and clone size are those of that table, while D and trimming were read from the DNA. The sample table lists 110,000 to 150,000 clones, almost 80% of them with a count of one. Of the sample, less than 2% is held by the ten largest clones.

The cohort was made up of approximately 670 healthy bone marrow donors. Cohort members were all nominally healthy when sampled, although unrecorded immune exposures were likely present. The donor tested CMV seronegative and was one of the 352 seronegative cohort members. A peripheral blood sample was collected from each donor, and TCR beta sequencing was performed on peripheral blood mononuclear cells. The Qiagen DNeasy Blood Extraction Kit was used to extract genomic DNA from the blood cell samples. Of note for this clone: Its binding antigen is unknown. A read error may account for a junction end that differs from germline.

Its CDR3 holds 13 amino acids, cysteine through phenylalanine. The retained sequence is limited to the CDR3, 39 bases, with the frame set at the first base. As encoded in the germline V gene, CDR1 is SNHLY while CDR2 is FYNNEI. The rearrangement combines TRBV2 with TRBJ1-2; the D gene identity is not certain. This clonotype originated in a woman aged 25-40 years in good health and CMV-seronegative. Sample: PBMCs. The DNA sequence is as follows: TGTGCCAGCAGTGTAAAAACGGCCGGGTCGGGGTCCTTC. Its amino acids are CASSVKTAGSGSF.